This T cell receptor (beta chain) was found in a study of T cells in Graves' hyperthyroidism and ophthalmopathy. As regards this clonotype: The antigen is not known. The junction differs from germline at one of its ends, possibly a read error.

The study's findings and limits: Progression to ophthalmopathy was predicted a median of 6.5 months early. Ophthalmopathy was told apart from stable hyperthyroidism by a 13 V-J model.

No progression to ophthalmopathy during 18 months of follow-up defined stable disease. What was amplified from RNA transcripts were TCR beta CDR3 regions. In the first-round RT-PCR of the TCR CDR3, the HTBI primer set was used. TCRdb re-derived calls from the multiplex PCR reads in MiXCR, one entry per CDR3 protein. The sample lists about 560,000 distinct CDR3 sequences, less than 15% occurring once. The CDR3 consists of 14 residues. The germline V gene encodes CDR1 MDHEN and CDR2 SYDVKM. This TCR was sampled from a woman aged 35 to 49 with Graves' hyperthyroidism. This rearrangement joins TRBV28 to TRBJ2-1; D may be TRBD2 (5 bases). Sequencing was performed on blood. For the CDR3, the DNA is TGTGCCAGCAGCCCCCTGGACTCCTGCAATGAGCAGTTCTTC. It translates to CASSPLDSCNEQFF.